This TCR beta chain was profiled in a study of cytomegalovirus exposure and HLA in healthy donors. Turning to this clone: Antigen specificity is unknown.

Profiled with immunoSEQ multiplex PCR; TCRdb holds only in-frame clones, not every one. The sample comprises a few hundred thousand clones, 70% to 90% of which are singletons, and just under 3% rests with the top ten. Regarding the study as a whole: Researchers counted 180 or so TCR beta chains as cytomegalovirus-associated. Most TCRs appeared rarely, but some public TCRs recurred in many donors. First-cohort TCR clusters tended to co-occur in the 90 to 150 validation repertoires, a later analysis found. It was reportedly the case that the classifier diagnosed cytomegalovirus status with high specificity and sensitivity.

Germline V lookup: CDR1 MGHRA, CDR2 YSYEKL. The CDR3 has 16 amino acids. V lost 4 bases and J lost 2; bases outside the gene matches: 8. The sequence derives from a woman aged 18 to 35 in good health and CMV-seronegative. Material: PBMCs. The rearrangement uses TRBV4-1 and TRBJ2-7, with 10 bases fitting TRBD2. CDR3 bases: TGCGCCAGCAGCCCGACTAGCGGGCGACTACCCTACGAGCAGTACTTC. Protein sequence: CASSPTSGRLPYEQYF.